This entry features one T cell receptor (beta chain) sequence. Its matching antigen is unknown. The sample is drawn from a study of shared clonotypes between healthy human individuals. The overall study: Researchers assigned three CD4 naive, three CD4 memory, two CD8 naive and one CD8 memory plate to each donor. General observations from the study: A small donor pool kept down the genetic and exposure-history diversity that was represented.

At the deep level, the assay was run. The protocol was immunoSEQ multiplex PCR, while the TCRdb copy is restricted to in-frame clones and leaves out a portion. The table records about 2.1 million clones, 85% to 95% of them present only once. Naive CD8 populations comprised CD45RO-negative cells positively selected for CCR7, excluding terminally differentiated effector memory CD45RA+ cells. Specimen: naive CD8+ T cells from PBMCs. The sequence was obtained from a man younger than 35 in good health. Some clones in this sample may be carry-over from other donors' samples.

CDR3 sequence reads: CASSPVANTGELFF. CDR3 bases: TGTGCCAGCTCACCAGTGGCCAACACCGGGGAGCTGTTTTTT. The V call is TRBV18, the J call TRBJ2-2; D is undetermined. The germline gives CDR1 KGHSH, CDR2 LQKENI. V was pared by 2 bases and J by 2 bases, with 6 bases between. The CDR3 has 14 residues.